Shown below are 23 T cell receptor beta chains from a single sample sequenced in a study of shared clonotypes between healthy human individuals. Clones were read by immunoSEQ multiplex PCR, and TCRdb kept only the in-frame ones, dropping some. The sample lists 1.5 million to 1.9 million clones, 95% to 99% seen once, with about 0.42% in the top ten. The sample consisted of naive CD4+ T cells sorted from blood. Subset indicated: CD45RA+ positively selected. These receptors came from a man between 25 and 39 years old in good health.

V gene TRBV30 combines with J gene TRBJ1-5, with 7 bases matching TRBD1. The CDR3 sequence is 15 residues long. The germline V gene encodes CDR1 GTSNPN and CDR2 SVGIG (reference sequence). J gave up 9 bases and V 1 base, and 12 bases lay outside the gene matches. The DNA for the CDR3 is TGTGCCTGGAGTGCCTGGGACAGCACCCTTCTGCCCCAGCATTTT. Protein: CAWSAWDSTLLPQHF.

The rearrangement uses TRBV27 and TRBJ2-2; D not certain. The CDR3 has 12 residues. V was trimmed by 8 bases and J by 2 bases, leaving 6 bases between them. CDR1 and CDR2 (germline): MNHEY, SMNVEV (reference sequence). The CDR3 DNA sequence: TGTGCCAGCGTTAAAAACACCGGGGAGCTGTTTTTT. It yields the protein CASVKNTGELFF.

The chain has TRBV7-9 and TRBJ2-1, with D tentatively TRBD2 (6 bases). This CDR3 is 17 amino acids long. V gave up 1 base and J gave up 1 base, with 14 bases separating them. Germline loops: CDR1 SEHNR, CDR2 FQNEAQ (reference sequence). In DNA, the CDR3 is TGTGCCAGCAGCTTAGGGGCTGCGGGAACGTCCTACAATGAGCAGTTCTTC. Its protein product is CASSLGAAGTSYNEQFF.

The rearrangement links TRBV7-8 to TRBJ1-4; TRBD1 matches at 7 bases. The V segment lost 5 bases and the J segment 4 bases; nucleotides outside the gene matches: 10. Germline CDR1 and CDR2: SGHVS and FQNEAQ. This CDR3 comprises 16 residues. Here the CDR3 DNA reads TGTGCCAGCAGCCTCCGGGACAGCATACTTAATGAAAAACTGTTTTTT. Its protein is CASSLRDSILNEKLFF.

In DNA form, the CDR3 reads TGCAGCGTTTATGCCTTGGGACAGTCTAGCACAGATACGCAGTATTTT. Translation: CSVYALGQSSTDTQYF. The chain couples TRBV29-1 to TRBJ2-3; TRBD1 agrees at 7 bases. CDR1 and CDR2 (germline): SQVTM, ANQGSEA. Unmatched junction bases numbered 11, after V lost 5 bases and J lost 0 bases. The CDR3 spans 16 residues.

V gene TRBV6-4 combines with J gene TRBJ2-1, with TRBD2 matching over 11 bases. The CDR3 is 15 amino acids. The J segment lost 9 bases and the V segment lost 5 bases, leaving 9 bases of the junction unmatched. In germline, CDR1 is MRHNA, CDR2 SNTAGT. This chain's CDR3 is CASSISGRASGEQFF. The CDR3 DNA reads as TGTGCCAGCAGTATTAGCGGGAGGGCCTCGGGTGAGCAGTTCTTC.

The CDR3, as DNA: TGTGCCAGCTCTCCCCCGGTCCTGGGGACCGAGACGTTGGGGGGGACCCAGTACTTC. Its protein product is CASSPPVLGTETLGGTQYF. The chain employs TRBV28 and TRBJ2-5; D is possibly TRBD2 (6 bases). The CDR3 sequence is 19 residues long. CDR1 and CDR2 (germline): MDHEN, SYDVKM. V lost 8 bases and J 7 bases, leaving 35 bases between the germline ends.

As to this clone: At the DNA level, this CDR3 is encoded by other sequences in the same sample as well. V usage is TRBV9 and J usage is TRBJ1-1, with D perhaps matching TRBD1 (6 bases). Germline V gives CDR1 SGDLS, CDR2 YYNGEE. Trimming took off 0 bases at V and 5 bases at J, with 11 bases between the two ends. The CDR3 covers 14 residues. The CDR3 sequence is CASSVGGRGTEAFF. DNA for the CDR3: TGTGCCAGCAGCGTAGGAGGAAGGGGGACTGAAGCTTTCTTT.

The genes are TRBV29-1 and TRBJ2-1; a possible D gene is TRBD1 (6 bases). Germline CDR1 SQVTM, CDR2 ANQGSEA. The CDR3 is made up of 13 amino acids. V was trimmed by 7 bases and J by 9 bases, leaving 19 bases between them. CDR3 residues: CSAYRDTSSEQFF. CDR3 DNA: TGCAGCGCATACCGGGACACCAGCAGTGAGCAGTTCTTC.

This clone was found once. V and J are TRBV13 and TRBJ2-1; 9 bases are shared with TRBD2. The CDR3 totals 15 residues. CDR1 PRHDT and CDR2 FYEKMQ come from the germline V gene (reference sequence). Trimming took 1 base from V and 7 from J; bases not matched to a gene: 5. The CDR3 DNA reads as TGTGCCAGCAGCTTAGATTCTAGCGGGGTTAATGAGCAGTTCTTC. It specifies CASSLDSSGVNEQFF.

Here the CDR3 DNA reads TGTGCCAGCAGCTTTAGCGGTAGCGGGAGATTCCCGTCCTACGAGCAGTACTTC. It specifies CASSFSGSGRFPSYEQYF. The chain couples TRBV7-9 to TRBJ2-7; 9 bases fit TRBD2. V dropped 3 bases and J dropped 1; count of bases not matched to a gene: 13. The CDR3 totals 18 residues. Germline loops: CDR1 SEHNR, CDR2 FQNEAQ (reference sequence). Supplemented by reference TRBV7-9 and TRBJ2-7, the full variable domain reads DTGVSQNPRHKITKRGQNVTFRCDPISEHNRLYWYRQTLGQGPEFLTYFQNEAQLEKSRLLSDRFSAERPKGSFSTLEIQRTEQGDSAMYLCASSFSGSGRFPSYEQYFGPGTRLTVT.

The rearrangement uses TRBV28 and TRBJ2-7; 7 nucleotides line up with TRBD2. CDR1 is MDHEN, CDR2 SYDVKM, per germline. The CDR3 length is 14 residues. J gave up 0 bases and V 3 bases, and 2 bases lay outside the gene matches. The CDR3 DNA reads TGTGCCAGCAGTTTGGGGACTAACTCCTACGAGCAGTACTTC. As protein: CASSLGTNSYEQYF.

The CDR3 nucleotides are TGTGCCAGTAGTAAAACTAGCGGACTTCCCAATGAGCAGTTCTTC. Its translation is CASSKTSGLPNEQFF. The rearrangement joins TRBV19 to TRBJ2-1; 8 nucleotides agree with TRBD2. The V segment lost 4 bases and the J segment 6 bases; nucleotides outside the gene matches: 8. This CDR3 comprises 15 residues. The germline CDR1 and CDR2 sequences are LNHDA and SQIVND (reference sequence).

This clone appeared a single time. The chain carries TRBV10-3 and TRBJ2-3, with D possibly being TRBD1 (6 bases). There are 15 residues in the CDR3. Between the trimmed V and J ends, which lost 3 bases and 1 base, there was a span of 11 bases. Germline lookup yields CDR1 ENHRY and CDR2 SYGVKD. The CDR3 DNA sequence: TGTGCCATCAGTGACAGGGGCGCAGGCACAGATACGCAGTATTTT. Its translation is CAISDRGAGTDTQYF.

The J gene is TRBJ2-3, the V gene TRBV7-9; D remains unclear. The CDR3 length is 13 residues. V gave up 4 bases and J gave up 3 bases, with 8 bases separating them. The germline V gene has CDR1 SEHNR and CDR2 FQNEAQ (reference sequence). CDR3 bases: TGTGCCAGCAGCTCCCAGCAAACAGATACGCAGTATTTT. Its protein is CASSSQQTDTQYF.

On this clone: Additional DNA sequences in this sample encode the identical CDR3. The chain couples TRBV7-2 to TRBJ1-5; D perhaps matches TRBD1 (5 bases). V lost 0 bases and J 2 bases, leaving 8 bases between the germline ends. The CDR3 is made up of 15 amino acids. Germline loops: CDR1 SGHTA, CDR2 FQGNSA. The CDR3 sequence: CASSLARGGNQPQHF. CDR3 bases: TGTGCCAGCAGCTTAGCGCGGGGGGGCAATCAGCCCCAGCATTTT.

The CDR3 DNA sequence: TGTGCCAGCTCACCCCCGGGAACGGGGACAGGCACCGGGGAGCTGTTTTTT. Protein: CASSPPGTGTGTGELFF. This sequence joins TRBV18 and TRBJ2-2, with 8 bases that match TRBD1. V was clipped by 3 bases and J by 4 bases; unmatched bases: 10. Looked up from germline, CDR1 is KGHSH and CDR2 is LQKENI. The CDR3 extends over 17 amino acids.

V usage is TRBV5-1 and J usage is TRBJ2-5, with 8 nucleotides matching TRBD2. The CDR3 runs 17 residues. V lost 0 bases, J lost 2 bases, and 9 bases stayed unmatched. The germline V gene encodes CDR1 SGHRS and CDR2 YFSETQ. CDR3 DNA sequence: TGCGCCAGCAGCTTGGTTAAGACTAGCGACGAGCAAGAGACCCAGTACTTC. It is translated as CASSLVKTSDEQETQYF.

The chain is built from TRBV6-1 and TRBJ2-7; weak D call: TRBD1 (7 bases). The V gene lost 7 bases and the J gene lost 9 bases, with 22 bases spanning the gap. The CDR3 is 14 residues long. Germline V CDR1 and CDR2: MNHNS, SASEGT. The CDR3 bases are TGTGCCAGCACAGTTGGGCAGGGGGGCACTCGGCAGTACTTC. Residues: CASTVGQGGTRQYF.

The genes are TRBV5-8 and TRBJ2-5, with no clear D. V gave up 4 bases and J gave up 2 bases, with 12 bases separating them. Germline assignment: CDR1 SGHTS and CDR2 YDEGEE. This CDR3 is 14 amino acids long. The CDR3 loop reads CASSPLSTQETQYF. DNA for the CDR3: TGTGCCAGCAGCCCATTGAGCACACAAGAGACCCAGTACTTC.

This clone was recorded only once. V gene TRBV27 combines with J gene TRBJ1-5; D may be TRBD1 (6 bases). V lost 6 bases and J lost 2, with 23 bases in between. Germline V gives CDR1 MNHEY, CDR2 SMNVEV (reference sequence). This CDR3 comprises 18 residues. The CDR3 here is CASSRRGGLNMGNQPQHF. For the CDR3, the DNA is TGTGCCAGCAGCCGGAGAGGGGGGTTAAATATGGGCAATCAGCCCCAGCATTTT.

The chain employs TRBV12-5 and TRBJ2-5; maybe TRBD2 (6 bases). V shed 5 bases and J shed 7 bases, with 20 bases lying between them. The CDR3 runs to 15 residues. Per germline, CDR1 LGHNT and CDR2 FRNRAP. The CDR3 DNA reads as TGTGCTAGTGGTCCCGGCAGTGGCCCGGAGGGGACCCAGTACTTC. Translation gives CASGPGSGPEGTQYF.

This chain links TRBV5-4 with TRBJ2-3; D remains unclear. Germline V lookup: CDR1 SGHNT, CDR2 YYREEE (reference sequence). Trimming took 1 base from V and 2 from J, leaving 8 bases between them. The CDR3 is 14 amino acids. This chain's CDR3 is CASSLSRITDTQYF. CDR3 coding DNA: TGTGCCAGCAGCTTGTCGCGAATCACAGATACGCAGTATTTT. Using reference TRBV5-4 and TRBJ2-3 for the parts outside the CDR3, the full variable domain is ETGVTQSPTHLIKTRGQQVTLRCSSQSGHNTVSWYQQALGQGPQFIFQYYREEENGRGNFPPRFSGLQFPNYSSELNVNALELDDSALYLCASSLSRITDTQYFGPGTRLTVL.